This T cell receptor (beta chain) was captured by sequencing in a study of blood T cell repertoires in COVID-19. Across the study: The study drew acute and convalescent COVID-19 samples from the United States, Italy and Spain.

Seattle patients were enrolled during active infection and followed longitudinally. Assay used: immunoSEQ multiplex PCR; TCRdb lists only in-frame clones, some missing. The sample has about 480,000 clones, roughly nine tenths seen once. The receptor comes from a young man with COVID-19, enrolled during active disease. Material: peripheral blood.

CDR3 sequence: CASSTGTGIYGYTF. As DNA, the CDR3 is TGTGCCAGCAGTACCGGGACAGGGATCTATGGCTACACCTTC. This rearrangement joins TRBV6-6 to TRBJ1-2, with 9 nucleotides matching TRBD1. This CDR3 has 14 amino acids. Per germline, CDR1 MNHNY and CDR2 SVGAGI (reference sequence). The V gene end was trimmed by 5 bases and the J gene end by 4 bases; junction bases not matched to a gene: 5.